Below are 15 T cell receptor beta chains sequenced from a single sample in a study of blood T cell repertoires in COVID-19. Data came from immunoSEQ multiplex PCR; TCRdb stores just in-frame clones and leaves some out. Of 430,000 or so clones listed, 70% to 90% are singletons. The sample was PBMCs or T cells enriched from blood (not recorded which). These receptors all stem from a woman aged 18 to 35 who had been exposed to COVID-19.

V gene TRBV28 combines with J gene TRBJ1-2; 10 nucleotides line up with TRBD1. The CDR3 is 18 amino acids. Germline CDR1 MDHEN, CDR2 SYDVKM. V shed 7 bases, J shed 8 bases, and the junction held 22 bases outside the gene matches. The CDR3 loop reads CASINAPGQGQSTGGYTF. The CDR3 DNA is TGTGCCAGCATCAACGCACCGGGACAGGGGCAATCTACTGGGGGCTACACCTTC.

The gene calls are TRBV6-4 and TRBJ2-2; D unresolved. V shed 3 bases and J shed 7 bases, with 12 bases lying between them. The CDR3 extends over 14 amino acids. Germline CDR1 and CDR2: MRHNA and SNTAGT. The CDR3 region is CASSERPSGGELFF. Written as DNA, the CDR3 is TGTGCCAGCAGTGAACGACCATCAGGCGGGGAGCTGTTTTTT.

The CDR3 is CASIKPPGDESGNTIYF. CDR3 DNA: TGTGCCAGCATCAAGCCCCCAGGGGACGAATCTGGAAACACCATATATTTT. The chain has TRBV7-2 and TRBJ1-3; tentatively, D is TRBD1 (6 bases). V was pared by 7 bases and J by 1 base, with 20 bases between. Looked up from germline, CDR1 is SGHTA and CDR2 is FQGNSA. The CDR3 covers 17 residues.

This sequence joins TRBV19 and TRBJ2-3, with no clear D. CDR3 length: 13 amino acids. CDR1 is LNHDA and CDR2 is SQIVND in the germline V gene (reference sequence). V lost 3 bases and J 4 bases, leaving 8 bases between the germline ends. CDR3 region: CASSISIADTQYF. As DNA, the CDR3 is TGTGCCAGTAGTATTAGTATTGCAGATACGCAGTATTTT.

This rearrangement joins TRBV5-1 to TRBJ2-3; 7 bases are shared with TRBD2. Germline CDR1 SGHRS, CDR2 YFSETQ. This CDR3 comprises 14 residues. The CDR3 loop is CATARGGGIDTQYF. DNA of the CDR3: TGCGCAACCGCGAGGGGCGGGGGTATCGATACGCAGTATTTT. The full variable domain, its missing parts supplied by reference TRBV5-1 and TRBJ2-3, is KAGVTQTPRYLIKTRGQQVTLSCSPISGHRSVSWYQQTPGQGLQFLFEYFSETQRNKGNFPGRFSGRQFSNSRSEMNVSTLELGDSALYLCATARGGGIDTQYFGPGTRLTVL.

CDR3 sequence: CASSFPVSNEQFF. As DNA, the CDR3 is TGTGCCAGCAGTTTTCCCGTTAGCAATGAGCAGTTCTTC. The gene calls are TRBV6-2 or TRBV6-3 and TRBJ2-1; no firm D call. Deletions cut 4 bases from V and 6 bases from J, with 10 bases between. Germline loops: CDR1 MNHEY, CDR2 SVGEGT. This CDR3 is 13 amino acids long.

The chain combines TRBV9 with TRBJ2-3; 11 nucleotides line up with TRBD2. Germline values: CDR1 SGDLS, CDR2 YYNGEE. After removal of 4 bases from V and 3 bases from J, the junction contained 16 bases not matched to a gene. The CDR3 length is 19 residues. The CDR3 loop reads CASSPPMGSGGAATDTQYF. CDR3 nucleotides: TGTGCCAGCAGCCCCCCCATGGGTAGCGGGGGGGCGGCTACAGATACGCAGTATTTT.

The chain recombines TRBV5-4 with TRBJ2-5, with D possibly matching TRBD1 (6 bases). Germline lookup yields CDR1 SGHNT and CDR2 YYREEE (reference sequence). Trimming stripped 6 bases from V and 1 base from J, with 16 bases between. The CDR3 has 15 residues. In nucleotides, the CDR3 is TGTGCCAGCACCCTCGGGACATCACCCCAAGAGACCCAGTACTTC. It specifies CASTLGTSPQETQYF.

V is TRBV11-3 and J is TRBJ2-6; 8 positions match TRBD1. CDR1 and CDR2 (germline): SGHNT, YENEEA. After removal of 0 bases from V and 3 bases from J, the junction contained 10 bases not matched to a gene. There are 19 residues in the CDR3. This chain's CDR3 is CASSLDTDRGSGGANVLTF. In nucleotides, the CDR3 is TGTGCCAGCAGCTTAGATACCGACAGGGGCTCTGGTGGGGCCAACGTCCTGACTTTC.

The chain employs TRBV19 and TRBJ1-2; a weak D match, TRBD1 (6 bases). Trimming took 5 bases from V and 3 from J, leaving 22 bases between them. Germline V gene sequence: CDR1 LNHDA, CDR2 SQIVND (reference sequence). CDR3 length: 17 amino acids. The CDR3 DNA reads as TGTGCCAGTAGTTGGTCGGGACAAATCGCCGGCTACTATGGCTACACCTTC. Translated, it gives CASSWSGQIAGYYGYTF.

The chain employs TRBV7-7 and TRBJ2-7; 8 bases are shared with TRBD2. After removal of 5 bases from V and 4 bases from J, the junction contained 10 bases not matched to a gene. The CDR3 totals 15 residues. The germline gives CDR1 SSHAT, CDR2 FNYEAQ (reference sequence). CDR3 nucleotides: TGTGCCAGCAGCCAATACCCGGGACTAGGGTACGAGCAGTACTTC. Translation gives CASSQYPGLGYEQYF.

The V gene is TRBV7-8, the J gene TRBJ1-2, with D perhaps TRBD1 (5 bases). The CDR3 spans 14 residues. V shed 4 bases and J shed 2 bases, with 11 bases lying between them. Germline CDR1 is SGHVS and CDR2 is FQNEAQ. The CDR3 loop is CASSSAGGNYGYTF. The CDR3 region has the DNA TGTGCCAGCAGCTCCGCTGGGGGGAACTATGGCTACACCTTC.

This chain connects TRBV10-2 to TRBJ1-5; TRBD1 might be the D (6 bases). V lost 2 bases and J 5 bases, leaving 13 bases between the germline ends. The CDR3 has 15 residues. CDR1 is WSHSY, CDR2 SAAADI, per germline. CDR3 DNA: TGCGCCAGCAGTGAGACAGGGCCCACCCATCAGCCCCAGCATTTT. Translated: CASSETGPTHQPQHF.

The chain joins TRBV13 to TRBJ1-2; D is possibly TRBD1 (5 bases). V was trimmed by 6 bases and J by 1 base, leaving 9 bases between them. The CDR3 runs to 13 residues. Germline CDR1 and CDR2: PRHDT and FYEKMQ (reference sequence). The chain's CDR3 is CASSLGLNYGYTF. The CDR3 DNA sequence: TGTGCCAGCAGTTTGGGACTTAACTATGGCTACACCTTC.

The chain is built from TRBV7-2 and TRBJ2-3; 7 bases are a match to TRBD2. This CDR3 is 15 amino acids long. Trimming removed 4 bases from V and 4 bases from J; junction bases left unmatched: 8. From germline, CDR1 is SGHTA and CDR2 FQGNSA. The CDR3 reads CASSSLAASADTQYF. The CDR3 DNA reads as TGTGCCAGCAGCTCTCTAGCGGCCTCCGCAGATACGCAGTATTTT.